One sample yielded the 2 T cell receptor beta chains listed below, sequenced in a study of CD8 T cells in Susac syndrome. An input of roughly 0.5 to 1 ug of RNA was subjected to reverse transcription using random hexamers. Using its own MiXCR run on the immunoSEQ multiplex PCR reads, TCRdb lists one record per CDR3 protein. The sample has about 66,000 distinct CDR3 sequences, just under 95% seen once. Specimen: CD8+ T cells from PBMCs. The receptor set was obtained from a human donor with multiple sclerosis.

V gene TRBV13 combines with J gene TRBJ2-1; 9 positions match TRBD1. V lost 5 bases and J lost 7; bases outside the gene matches: 3. This CDR3 contains 13 residues. The germline gives CDR1 PRHDT, CDR2 FYEKMQ (reference sequence). The CDR3 region is CASSQDRGNEQFF. DNA of the CDR3: TGTGCCAGCAGCCAGGACAGGGGTAATGAGCAGTTCTTC.

The rearrangement joins TRBV20-1 to TRBJ2-6, with D possibly TRBD1 on 5 matching bases. Germline V CDR1 and CDR2: DFQATT, SNEGSKA (reference sequence). CDR3 length: 15 amino acids. Trimming pared 4 bases from V and 4 bases from J, leaving 14 bases between. CDR3 sequence (DNA): TGCAGTGCTAAACTATCAGGGTACGGGGCCAACGTCCTGACTTTC. It yields the protein CSAKLSGYGANVLTF.